The T cell receptor beta chain under discussion was sequenced for a study of cytomegalovirus exposure and HLA in healthy donors. Primers included in the PCR were 60 Vbeta and 13 Jbeta primers. TCRdb's copy holds only in-frame clones and misses some; the assay was immunoSEQ multiplex PCR. The table has tens of thousands of clones, roughly 78% seen once. The germline V gene has CDR1 MDHEN and CDR2 SYDVKM. The CDR3 totals 15 residues. V lost 3 bases and J lost 4; bases outside the gene matches: 4. Specimen: PBMCs. The receptor's source is a male donor in good health and CMV-seropositive. V and J are TRBV28 and TRBJ2-2, with 8 bases fitting TRBD1. The CDR3 loop is CASSLDRVFTGELFF. In DNA, the CDR3 is TGTGCCAGCAGTTTGGACAGGGTTTTCACCGGGGAGCTGTTTTTT. Filled out from reference TRBV28 and TRBJ2-2, the complete variable domain reads DVKVTQSSRYLVKRTGEKVFLECVQDMDHENMFWYRQDPGLGLRLIYFSYDVKMKEKGDIPEGYSVSREKKERFSLILESASTNQTSMYLCASSLDRVFTGELFFGEGSRLTVL.